This passage covers 8 T cell receptor beta chains from one sample sequenced in a study of T cell responses to AZD1222 COVID-19 vaccine. Here immunoSEQ multiplex PCR was the method, and the copy in TCRdb shows in-frame clones only, minus some. The table lists 100,000 to 120,000 clones, 94% of them singletons. The sequencing used peripheral blood, collected 28 days after the second AZD1222 dose. These receptors were taken from an adult who received the AZD1222 COVID-19 vaccine.

The CDR3, as DNA: TGTGCCAGCAGCTTAGTGTCAGGGAACACTGAAGCTTTCTTT. Its protein product is CASSLVSGNTEAFF. The gene calls are TRBV7-9 and TRBJ1-1; unclear D gene. Looked up from germline, CDR1 is SEHNR and CDR2 is FQNEAQ (reference sequence). V lost 1 base, J lost 1 base, and 7 bases lay in between. The CDR3 covers 14 residues.

The J gene is TRBJ1-4, the V gene TRBV18, with 8 bases matching TRBD1. The CDR3 is 15 residues long. Germline lookup yields CDR1 KGHSH and CDR2 LQKENI. Trimming cost V 2 bases and J 7 bases; bases outside gene matches: 6. DNA for the CDR3: TGTGCCAGCTCACCATCACTACAGGGGGGTGAAAAACTGTTTTTT. Its translation: CASSPSLQGGEKLFF.

CDR3 amino acids: CASSLGQGGSGGGYTF. CDR3 DNA sequence: TGTGCCAGCAGCCTTGGGCAGGGAGGTTCTGGAGGTGGCTACACCTTC. This sequence joins TRBV5-6 and TRBJ1-2, with D possibly TRBD1 on 5 matching bases. This CDR3 is built from 16 residues. With 4 bases removed from V and 7 bases from J, the gap between germline ends came to 23 bases. CDR1 and CDR2 from the germline V gene are SGHDT and YYEEEE.

The chain is built from TRBV6-5 and TRBJ1-4, with D maybe TRBD1 (6 bases). Deletions cut 9 bases from V and 5 bases from J, with 13 bases between. The germline V gene encodes CDR1 MNHEY and CDR2 SVGAGI. The CDR3 has 13 residues. The CDR3 sequence: CARARGANEKLFF. CDR3 in DNA: TGTGCCAGGGCGAGGGGGGCAAATGAAAAACTGTTTTTT.

The chain's CDR3 is CASNTGTGGTEAFF. CDR3 DNA: TGTGCCAGTAACACCGGGACAGGGGGAACTGAAGCTTTCTTT. This rearrangement joins TRBV19 to TRBJ1-1; the match to TRBD1 covers 11 bases. Germline-derived CDR1 and CDR2 are LNHDA and SQIVND (reference sequence). The CDR3 has 14 residues. V trimming: 7 bases; J trimming: 5 bases; junction bases outside the gene matches: 6.

The chain recombines TRBV2 with TRBJ2-4, with TRBD2 matching 7 bases. Germline CDR1 and CDR2: SNHLY and FYNNEI. V was clipped by 6 bases and J by 5 bases; unmatched bases: 4. The CDR3 has 13 residues. In DNA, the CDR3 is TGTGCCAGCAGGGACGGACTAGAAAACATTCAGTACTTC. Translating it yields CASRDGLENIQYF. The complete variable domain, with remaining parts taken from reference TRBV2 and TRBJ2-4, reads EPEVTQTPSHQVTQMGQEVILRCVPISNHLYFYWYRQILGQKVEFLVSFYNNEISEKSEIFDDQFSVERPDGSNFTLKIRSTKLEDSAMYFCASRDGLENIQYFGAGTRLSVL.

This clone was seen once. The chain is built from TRBV5-3 and TRBJ2-3; D gene ambiguous. TRBV5-3 is reported as an ORF; its role is uncertain. V was trimmed by 0 bases and J by 1 base, leaving 12 bases between them. The CDR3 has 16 amino acids. Here the CDR3 reads CARSLAAEWGTDTQYF. The DNA for the CDR3 is TGTGCCAGAAGCTTGGCTGCAGAGTGGGGCACAGATACGCAGTATTTT.

In regard to this clone: The identical CDR3 is also encoded by other nucleotide sequences in the sample. The rearrangement uses TRBV19 and TRBJ1-1; possible D gene TRBD1, 6 bases. V lost 5 bases to trimming and J lost 5 bases, with 12 bases between them. Germline V gene sequence: CDR1 LNHDA, CDR2 SQIVND (reference sequence). The CDR3 contains 13 residues. Written as DNA, the CDR3 is TGTGCCAGTAGTTCGACAGGATGGACTGAAGCTTTCTTT. The encoded protein is CASSSTGWTEAFF.